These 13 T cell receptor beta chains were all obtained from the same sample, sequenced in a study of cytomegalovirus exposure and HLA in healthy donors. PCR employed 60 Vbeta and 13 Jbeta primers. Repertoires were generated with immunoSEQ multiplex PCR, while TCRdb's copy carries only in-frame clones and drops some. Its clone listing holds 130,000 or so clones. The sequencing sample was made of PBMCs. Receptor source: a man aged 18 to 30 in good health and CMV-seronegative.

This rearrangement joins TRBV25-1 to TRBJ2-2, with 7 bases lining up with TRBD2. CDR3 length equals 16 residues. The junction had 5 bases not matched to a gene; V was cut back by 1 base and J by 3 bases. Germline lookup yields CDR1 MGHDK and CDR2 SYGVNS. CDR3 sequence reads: CASSELSGTDTGELFF. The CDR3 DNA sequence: TGTGCCAGCAGTGAATTGAGCGGGACCGACACCGGGGAGCTGTTTTTT.

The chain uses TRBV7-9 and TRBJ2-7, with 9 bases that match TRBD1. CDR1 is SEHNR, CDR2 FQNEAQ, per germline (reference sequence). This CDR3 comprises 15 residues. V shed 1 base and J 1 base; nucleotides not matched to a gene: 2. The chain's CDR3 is CASSLGGTGSYEQYF. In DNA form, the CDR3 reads TGTGCCAGCAGCTTAGGCGGGACAGGGTCCTACGAGCAGTACTTC.

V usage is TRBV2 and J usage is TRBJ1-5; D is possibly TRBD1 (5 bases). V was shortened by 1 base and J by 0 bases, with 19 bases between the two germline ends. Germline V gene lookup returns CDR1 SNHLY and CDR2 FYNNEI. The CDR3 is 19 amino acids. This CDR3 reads CASSEDRAGGIISNQPQHF. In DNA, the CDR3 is TGTGCCAGCAGTGAAGATCGGGCCGGGGGGATCATTAGCAATCAGCCCCAGCATTTT. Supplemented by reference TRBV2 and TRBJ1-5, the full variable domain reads EPEVTQTPSHQVTQMGQEVILRCVPISNHLYFYWYRQILGQKVEFLVSFYNNEISEKSEIFDDQFSVERPDGSNFTLKIRSTKLEDSAMYFCASSEDRAGGIISNQPQHFGDGTRLSIL.

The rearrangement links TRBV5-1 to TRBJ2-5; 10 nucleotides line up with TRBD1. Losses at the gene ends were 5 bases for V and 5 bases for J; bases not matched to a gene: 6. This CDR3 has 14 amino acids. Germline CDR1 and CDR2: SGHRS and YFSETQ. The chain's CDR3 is CASRWGQGPETQYF. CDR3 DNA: TGCGCCAGCAGATGGGGACAGGGGCCGGAGACCCAGTACTTC.

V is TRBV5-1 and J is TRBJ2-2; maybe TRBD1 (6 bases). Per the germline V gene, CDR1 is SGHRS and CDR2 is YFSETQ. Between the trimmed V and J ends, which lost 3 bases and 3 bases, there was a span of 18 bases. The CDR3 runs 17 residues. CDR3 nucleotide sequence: TGCGCCAGCAGCTGGCACAGGGCCACCAGATACACCGGGGAGCTGTTTTTT. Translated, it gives CASSWHRATRYTGELFF.

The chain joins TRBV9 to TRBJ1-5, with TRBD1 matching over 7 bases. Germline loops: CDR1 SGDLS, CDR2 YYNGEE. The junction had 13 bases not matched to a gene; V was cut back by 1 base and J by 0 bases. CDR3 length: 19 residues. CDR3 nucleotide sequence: TGTGCCAGCAGCGTAACGCTGGGACAGCGTCTGTATAGCAATCAGCCCCAGCATTTT. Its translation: CASSVTLGQRLYSNQPQHF.

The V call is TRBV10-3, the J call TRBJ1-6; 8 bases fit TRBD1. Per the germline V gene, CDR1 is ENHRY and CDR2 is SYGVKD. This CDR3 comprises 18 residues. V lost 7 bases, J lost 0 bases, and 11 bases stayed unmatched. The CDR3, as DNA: TGTGCCATCAAAGACCCACAGGGGGTTAGCTCCTATAATTCACCCCTCCACTTT. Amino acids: CAIKDPQGVSSYNSPLHF.

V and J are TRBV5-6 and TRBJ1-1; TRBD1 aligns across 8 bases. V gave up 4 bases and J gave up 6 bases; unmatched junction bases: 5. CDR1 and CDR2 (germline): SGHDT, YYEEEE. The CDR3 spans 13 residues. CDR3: CASSLADRAEAFF. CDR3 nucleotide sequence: TGTGCCAGCAGCCTCGCGGACAGGGCTGAAGCTTTCTTT.

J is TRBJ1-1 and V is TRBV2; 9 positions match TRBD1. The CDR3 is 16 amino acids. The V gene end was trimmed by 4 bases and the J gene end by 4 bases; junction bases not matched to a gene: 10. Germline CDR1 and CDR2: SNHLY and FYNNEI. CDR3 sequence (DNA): TGTGCCAGCAGTGGTCAAGCCGGGACAGGGTTCACTGAAGCTTTCTTT. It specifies CASSGQAGTGFTEAFF.

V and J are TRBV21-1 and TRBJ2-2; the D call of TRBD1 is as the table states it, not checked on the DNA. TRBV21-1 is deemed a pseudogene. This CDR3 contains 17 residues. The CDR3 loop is CASSNYRGRRSTGELFF. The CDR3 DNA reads TGTGCCAGCAGCAATTACAGGGGGCGTCGTTCCACCGGGGAGCTGTTTTTT.

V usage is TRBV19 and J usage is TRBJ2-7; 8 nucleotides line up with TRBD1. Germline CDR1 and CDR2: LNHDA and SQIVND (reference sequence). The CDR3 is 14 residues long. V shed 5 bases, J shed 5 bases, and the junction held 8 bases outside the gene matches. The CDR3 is CASSVRQGIDEQYF. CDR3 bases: TGTGCCAGTAGTGTACGACAGGGGATCGACGAGCAGTACTTC.

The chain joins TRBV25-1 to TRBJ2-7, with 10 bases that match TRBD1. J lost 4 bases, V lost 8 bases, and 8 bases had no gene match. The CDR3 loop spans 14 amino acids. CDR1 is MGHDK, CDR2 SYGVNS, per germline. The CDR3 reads CASLGQGGWYEQYF. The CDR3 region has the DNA TGTGCCAGCCTTGGACAGGGGGGATGGTACGAGCAGTACTTC.

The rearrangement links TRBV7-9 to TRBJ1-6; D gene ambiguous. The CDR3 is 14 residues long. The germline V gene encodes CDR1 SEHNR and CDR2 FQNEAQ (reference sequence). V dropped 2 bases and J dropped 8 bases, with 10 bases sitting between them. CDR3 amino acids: CASSLNVGDSPLHF. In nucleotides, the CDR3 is TGTGCCAGCAGCTTAAACGTCGGGGATTCACCCCTCCACTTT.